This T cell receptor beta chain was sequenced for a study of molecular identifiers for immune sequencing clone quantification. Bulk TCR libraries used previously described methods and listed TCR primers. TCRdb reanalysed the PCR reads using MiXCR and keeps one entry per CDR3 protein. The sample consists of 80,000 to 95,000 distinct CDR3 sequences, about 20% of them appearing once. Libraries of naive CD8 T cells were made from around 20,000 to 1,000,000 sorted cells. They used 10%, 30% or 50% RNA. Naive CD8 T cells, phenotype CD8+CD4-CCR7+CD45RA+, were sorted. Study results and limitations: More than 99% of effector molecules, versus under 1% of naive-cell molecules, belonged to clones above 20 RNA copies.

The table lists this clonotype with many counts. Its target is unknown. CDR3 length: 16 amino acids. Trimming cost V 5 bases and J 4 bases, with 20 bases left between them. CDR1 is LNHDA, CDR2 SQIVND, per germline (reference sequence). The sequence was collected from a human donor in good health. Some libraries in this study had Jurkat cell RNA spiked in. The material sequenced was naive CD8+ T cells from blood, with Jurkat cell RNA spiked in. Subset denoted: FACS-sorted CD8+CD4-CCR7+CD45RA+ naive T cells. The rearrangement uses TRBV19 and TRBJ1-1; D is uncertain. The CDR3 loop is CASSGVGMSLSTEAFF. The CDR3 coding sequence is TGTGCCAGTAGTGGGGTAGGGATGTCCCTGAGCACTGAAGCTTTCTTT.